This TCR beta chain was observed in a study of identical twins. Study results and limitations: With abundant cord blood beta clonotypes, insertions were fewer; memory repertoires showed no such pattern.

One entry per CDR3 protein, called by TCRdb with MiXCR from the 5' RACE reads. The repertoire includes more than 600,000 distinct CDR3 sequences, 15% to 20% of them detected once, and less than 15% sits in the top ten. In regard to this clonotype: Its matching antigen is unknown.

Germline CDR1 and CDR2: DFQATT and SNEGSKA (reference sequence). V was clipped by 0 bases and J by 2 bases, with 5 bases between them. This CDR3 region has 12 residues. These same records also appear under a second study, on T cells expressing NK-cell markers. That source notes: All TCR beta repertoires analysed originated from sorted CD3+CD56+NKG2C+, CD3+CD56+NKG2C- and CD3+CD56-NKG2C+ T cells. Several experiments employed an anti-gamma-delta TCR antibody to confine sorting to alpha-beta TCR T cells. Of the CD8+ T cells in about 6 donors, roughly 1.0-7.5% belonged to dominant NKG2C+ clonotypes.

V and J are TRBV20-1 and TRBJ2-7; D call uncertain. Sequencing was carried out using PBMCs. The TCR sequence derives from a woman between 18 and 29 years old in good health. For the CDR3, the DNA is TGCAGTGCTAGAGAAAATACCTACGAGCAGTACTTC. As protein: CSARENTYEQYF.